This T cell receptor beta chain was sequenced for a study of post-analysis software for immune sequencing data. Study-level results: A few TRBV segments occurring more often in patients than controls included TRBV5-6, TRBV5-1 and TRBV20-1. Comparison with controls showed significantly lower normalized Chao1 diversity in multiple sclerosis patients.

A few counts support this clonotype. Its specificity is not known. CDR1 is MGHRA, CDR2 YSYEKL, per germline. The V end lost 0 bases, the J end lost 5 bases, and 13 bases lay between the germline ends. There are 15 residues in the CDR3. Unique-molecular-identifier-tagged TCR beta cDNA libraries were used. The authors obtained 540,000 or so cDNA molecules from approximately 0.91 to 9.4 million T cells. Each CDR3 protein is one row after TCRdb ran MiXCR on the PCR reads. The sample includes approximately 730,000 distinct CDR3 sequences, just under 30% of them seen just once. This clonotype was obtained from a girl between 5 and 17 years old with multiple sclerosis. The gene calls are TRBV4-1 and TRBJ2-5; possible D gene TRBD1, 6 bases. The sequenced material came from blood. This chain's CDR3 is CASSQDGTSGETQYF. The DNA of the CDR3 is TGCGCCAGCAGCCAAGATGGGACAAGTGGGGAGACCCAGTACTTC.